A single sample is the source of the 32 T cell receptor beta chains below, sequenced in a study of blood T cell repertoires in COVID-19. The assay was immunoSEQ multiplex PCR, and TCRdb's table has in-frame clones only and misses some. The table lists 200,000 to 300,000 clones, 70% to 90% of them singletons, with about 5.2% in the top ten. The source material was peripheral blood. The receptors shown here come from a woman aged 60-75 years with COVID-19, enrolled during active disease.

The gene calls are TRBV30 and TRBJ1-2, with 7 bases aligning to TRBD1. Germline assignment: CDR1 GTSNPN and CDR2 SVGIG (reference sequence). The CDR3 loop spans 13 amino acids. V lost 6 bases to trimming and J lost 6 bases; unmatched junction nucleotides: 10. The CDR3 sequence is CACTRGGPDGYTF. For the CDR3, the DNA is TGTGCCTGCACACGAGGGGGCCCCGATGGCTACACCTTC.

The V gene is TRBV3-1 (or the pseudogene TRBV3-2), the J gene TRBJ1-2; tentatively, D is TRBD1 (5 bases). Trimming stripped 7 bases from V and 2 bases from J, with 20 bases between. From germline, CDR1 is LGHDT and CDR2 YNNKEL (reference sequence). The CDR3 loop spans 16 amino acids. In DNA, the CDR3 is TGTGCCAGCACCAAAAGCAATGGGGCGCAGAACTATGGCTACACCTTC. It translates to CASTKSNGAQNYGYTF.

The chain combines TRBV6-2 or TRBV6-3 with TRBJ1-5; 12 positions match TRBD1. The trim removed 0 bases at V and 7 bases at J, leaving 4 bases unmatched. CDR3 length: 16 residues. Germline CDR1 reads MNHEY; CDR2 reads SVGEGT. The CDR3 loop reads CASSYSGTGGVQPQHF. The CDR3 DNA sequence: TGTGCCAGCAGTTACTCCGGGACAGGGGGCGTACAGCCCCAGCATTTT.

The rearrangement joins TRBV6-5 to TRBJ2-7, with 9 positions matching TRBD1. With V trimmed by 5 bases and J by 8 bases, 7 bases remained unmatched. CDR3 length: 13 residues. The germline gives CDR1 MNHEY, CDR2 SVGAGI. In DNA, the CDR3 is TGTGCCAGCAGTCCGACGACAGGGGGAAAGCAGTACTTC. This encodes CASSPTTGGKQYF.

The gene calls are TRBV11-2 and TRBJ2-1, with a possible D match to TRBD2 (6 bases). The CDR3 runs 14 residues. Per germline, CDR1 SGHAT and CDR2 FQNNGV. Trimming removed 6 bases at V and 10 bases at J, with 19 bases between. The CDR3 bases are TGTGCCAGCAGACAACTACCTAGCGCCCTGGAGCAGTTCTTC. This codes for CASRQLPSALEQFF.

The chain joins TRBV4-3 to TRBJ1-2; tentative D call: TRBD1 (5 bases). V was cut by 1 base and J by 5 bases, with 11 bases left in between. The germline gives CDR1 LGHNA, CDR2 YSLEER. CDR3 size: 14 residues. The CDR3 is CASSQGNRQYGYTF. As DNA, the CDR3 is TGCGCCAGCAGCCAAGGTAACAGGCAATATGGCTACACCTTC.

The rearrangement uses TRBV4-2 and TRBJ2-1, with 8 bases lining up with TRBD1. This CDR3 is 18 amino acids long. V lost 0 bases to trimming and J lost 8 bases; unmatched junction nucleotides: 15. Germline V gene sequence: CDR1 LGHNA, CDR2 YNFKEQ. In DNA form, the CDR3 reads TGTGCCAGCAGCCAAGACCCCCTTACGACAGGGGTTATGGATGAGCAGTTCTTC. It translates to CASSQDPLTTGVMDEQFF.

V usage is TRBV6-6 and J usage is TRBJ1-5, with 7 nucleotides matching TRBD1. There are 14 residues in the CDR3. Germline CDR1 MNHNY, CDR2 SVGAGI (reference sequence). The V segment lost 5 bases and the J segment 3 bases; nucleotides outside the gene matches: 4. The CDR3 here is CASSTGTVNQPQHF. In nucleotides, the CDR3 is TGTGCCAGCAGTACTGGGACAGTCAATCAGCCCCAGCATTTT.

This clone has at least ten counts. Different DNA sequences within this sample yield the same CDR3. J is TRBJ1-1 and V is TRBV7-3; D possibly corresponds to TRBD1 (5 bases). CDR3 length: 13 amino acids. The V gene's germline CDR1 is SGHTA and CDR2 FQGTGA. Trimming stripped 5 bases from V and 1 base from J, with 8 bases between. The CDR3 coding sequence is TGTGCCAGCAGCCCCCAGGGGAACACTGAAGCTTTCTTT. It encodes CASSPQGNTEAFF.

This clone was seen more than once but under ten times. Other DNA sequences of this sample code for an identical CDR3. V is TRBV19 and J is TRBJ1-5, with 9 bases matching TRBD1. The length of the CDR3 is 15 residues. In germline, CDR1 is LNHDA, CDR2 SQIVND (reference sequence). Germline trimming cut 4 bases from V and 6 bases from J; bases unmatched to any gene: 7. The CDR3, as DNA: TGTGCCAGTAGTACCACAGGGGGCGCGGGTCAGCCCCAGCATTTT. Protein: CASSTTGGAGQPQHF.

The chain recombines TRBV11-1 with TRBJ2-2; D not certain. CDR1 is SGHAT and CDR2 is FQDESV in the germline V gene (reference sequence). Trimming shortened V by 5 bases and J by 5 bases, and 9 bases separated the two germline ends. The CDR3 is 13 amino acids. The chain's CDR3 is CASSRRRTGELFF. The CDR3 nucleotides are TGTGCCAGCAGCCGGAGACGGACCGGGGAGCTGTTTTTT.

The CDR3 sequence: CASSLESYGGDTQYF. The CDR3 DNA sequence: TGCGCCAGCAGCTTGGAATCCTACGGGGGGGATACGCAGTATTTT. The V gene is TRBV5-1, the J gene TRBJ2-3; the match to TRBD2 covers 7 bases. Per the germline V gene, CDR1 is SGHRS and CDR2 is YFSETQ. This CDR3 contains 15 residues. J was trimmed by 6 bases and V by 0 bases; bases with no gene match: 7.

The V and J genes are TRBV24-1 and TRBJ1-5, with D maybe TRBD1 (6 bases). V lost 4 bases and J 4 bases, leaving 13 bases between the germline ends. This CDR3 region has 15 residues. CDR1 is KGHDR, CDR2 SFDVKD, per germline. This CDR3 is CATSDRTASNQPQHF. As DNA, the CDR3 is TGTGCCACCAGTGACCGGACAGCCTCGAATCAGCCCCAGCATTTT.

The V gene is TRBV9, the J gene TRBJ2-5; 9 positions agree with TRBD1. The junction had 7 bases not matched to a gene; V was cut back by 4 bases and J by 6 bases. CDR1 and CDR2 from the germline V gene are SGDLS and YYNGEE. This CDR3 is built from 14 residues. CDR3 residues: CASSLGQGGKTQYF. CDR3 in DNA: TGTGCCAGCAGCCTGGGACAGGGTGGGAAGACCCAGTACTTC. The full variable domain, with the rest looked up from reference TRBV9 and TRBJ2-5, is DSGVTQTPKHLITATGQRVTLRCSPRSGDLSVYWYQQSLDQGLQFLIQYYNGEERAKGNILERFSAQQFPDLHSELNLSSLELGDSALYFCASSLGQGGKTQYFGPGTRLLVL.

This clone was detected only once. The rearrangement uses TRBV14 and TRBJ1-1; the D gene is possibly TRBD1 (5 bases). V shed 2 bases and J shed 11 bases, with 15 bases lying between them. The germline V gene has CDR1 SGHDN and CDR2 FVKESK. The CDR3 is 13 amino acids. This CDR3 reads CASSQFRDFQAFF. CDR3 nucleotides: TGTGCCAGCAGCCAATTCAGGGACTTTCAGGCTTTCTTT.

V is TRBV11-2 and J is TRBJ2-4; possible D gene TRBD2, 5 bases. The CDR3 length is 14 residues. CDR1 and CDR2 from the germline V gene are SGHAT and FQNNGV. Trimming cost V 3 bases and J 4 bases, with 10 bases left between them. The CDR3 is CASSLSGLKNIQYF. The CDR3 bases are TGTGCCAGCAGCTTGAGCGGTTTAAAAAACATTCAGTACTTC. The whole variable domain, remainder taken from reference TRBV11-2 and TRBJ2-4, is EAGVAQSPRYKIIEKRQSVAFWCNPISGHATLYWYQQILGQGPKLLIQFQNNGVVDDSQLPKDRFSAERLKGVDSTLKIQPAKLEDSAVYLCASSLSGLKNIQYFGAGTRLSVL.

The V and J genes are TRBV19 and TRBJ2-1, with TRBD2 as a possible D gene (5 bases). This CDR3 spans 14 amino acids. V lost 5 bases and J lost 9, with 17 bases in between. From germline, CDR1 is LNHDA and CDR2 SQIVND (reference sequence). Written as DNA, the CDR3 is TGTGCCAGTAGTGTCGCGGGCCTCGGGGTTGAGCAGTTCTTC. Protein: CASSVAGLGVEQFF.

The chain carries TRBV3-1 (or the pseudogene TRBV3-2) and TRBJ1-2; TRBD1 agrees at 9 bases. Germline loops: CDR1 LGHDT, CDR2 YNNKEL (reference sequence). This CDR3 contains 15 residues. Trimming removed 3 bases from V and 5 bases from J; junction bases left unmatched: 7. The CDR3 sequence: CASSHRDRVVYGYTF. The CDR3 DNA sequence: TGTGCCAGCAGCCACCGGGACAGGGTGGTTTATGGCTACACCTTC.

Only a few counts were recorded for this clone. This chain joins TRBV20-1 and TRBJ1-2, with no clear D. This CDR3 is built from 11 residues. CDR1 and CDR2 (germline): DFQATT, SNEGSKA (reference sequence). V lost 4 bases to trimming and J lost 8 bases, with 11 bases between them. The CDR3 DNA reads TGCAGTGCTAACTTCCTGAGAGGCTACACCTTC. It is translated as CSANFLRGYTF.

The chain recombines TRBV5-4 with TRBJ2-5; TRBD1 matches 9 bases. This CDR3 comprises 14 residues. From germline, CDR1 is SGHNT and CDR2 YYREEE (reference sequence). With V trimmed by 4 bases and J by 2 bases, 3 bases remained unmatched. CDR3 protein: CASSAGTGQETQYF. Here the CDR3 DNA reads TGTGCCAGCAGCGCTGGGACAGGGCAAGAGACCCAGTACTTC. The whole variable domain, filled in from reference TRBV5-4 and TRBJ2-5, reads ETGVTQSPTHLIKTRGQQVTLRCSSQSGHNTVSWYQQALGQGPQFIFQYYREEENGRGNFPPRFSGLQFPNYSSELNVNALELDDSALYLCASSAGTGQETQYFGPGTRLLVL.

This clone has a handful of counts. This rearrangement joins TRBV6-1 to TRBJ2-7, with TRBD2 identical over 8 bases. The length of the CDR3 is 16 residues. Germline V CDR1 and CDR2: MNHNS, SASEGT. V gave up 2 bases and J gave up 5 bases; unmatched junction bases: 11. CDR3 DNA sequence: TGTGCCAGCAGTGAATTGGCCGGGACTAGATTCGACGAGCAGTACTTC. Residues: CASSELAGTRFDEQYF.

V gene TRBV30 combines with J gene TRBJ1-4; TRBD1 agrees at 8 bases. Germline V CDR1 and CDR2: GTSNPN, SVGIG (reference sequence). The CDR3 consists of 15 residues. The junction had 4 bases not matched to a gene; V was cut back by 1 base and J by 3 bases. DNA for the CDR3: TGTGCCTGGAGTGCTGGACAGGGTGCTAATGAAAAACTGTTTTTT. This codes for CAWSAGQGANEKLFF.

The V and J genes are TRBV30 and TRBJ1-1; D is perhaps TRBD1 (5 bases). The V end lost 1 base, the J end lost 2 bases, and 8 bases lay between the germline ends. The CDR3 spans 13 residues. Germline lookup yields CDR1 GTSNPN and CDR2 SVGIG (reference sequence). The CDR3, as DNA: TGTGCCTGGAGTGAAGGGGAAAACACTGAAGCTTTCTTT. Amino acids: CAWSEGENTEAFF.

The J gene is TRBJ1-2, the V gene TRBV7-9; possible D gene TRBD1, 5 bases. Trimming cost V 0 bases and J 8 bases, with 7 bases left between them. The CDR3 totals 12 residues. The V gene's germline CDR1 is SEHNR and CDR2 FQNEAQ (reference sequence). The CDR3 loop is CASSLAAGGYTF. The CDR3 region has the DNA TGTGCCAGCAGCTTAGCAGCAGGGGGCTACACCTTC.

This clone was counted a few times. This chain connects TRBV13 to TRBJ1-2; D possibly corresponds to TRBD1 (6 bases). From germline, CDR1 is PRHDT and CDR2 FYEKMQ (reference sequence). There are 14 residues in the CDR3. The V end was cut by 1 base, the J end by 3 bases, with 9 bases between. The CDR3 sequence is CASSLEGEDYGYTF. In nucleotides, the CDR3 is TGTGCCAGCAGCTTAGAGGGGGAAGACTATGGCTACACCTTC. Full variable domain (outside the CDR3, taken from reference TRBV13 and TRBJ1-2): AAGVIQSPRHLIKEKRETATLKCYPIPRHDTVYWYQQGPGQDPQFLISFYEKMQSDKGSIPDRFSAQQFSDYHSELNMSSLELGDSALYFCASSLEGEDYGYTFGSGTRLTVV.

The genes are TRBV5-1 and TRBJ2-7; TRBD1 matches at 7 bases. The germline gives CDR1 SGHRS, CDR2 YFSETQ. Losses at the gene ends were 1 base for V and 7 bases for J; bases not matched to a gene: 11. The CDR3 has 15 residues. CDR3 in amino acids: CASSLKGAGVGEQYF. In nucleotides, the CDR3 is TGCGCCAGCAGCTTGAAGGGGGCAGGGGTAGGGGAGCAGTACTTC.

The gene calls are TRBV11-3 and TRBJ2-7; D may be TRBD1 (6 bases). V lost 2 bases to trimming and J lost 2 bases, with 10 bases between them. Germline values: CDR1 SGHNT, CDR2 YENEEA. The CDR3 runs to 14 residues. The CDR3 DNA reads TGTGCCAGCAGCTTACGGGACACGACCTACGAGCAGTACTTC. Its protein is CASSLRDTTYEQYF.

The V and J genes are TRBV25-1 and TRBJ1-2, with 10 positions matching TRBD1. In germline, CDR1 is MGHDK, CDR2 SYGVNS. The J segment lost 7 bases and the V segment lost 3 bases, leaving 14 bases of the junction unmatched. The CDR3 is 17 residues long. The CDR3 DNA is TGTGCCAGCAGTGAGGCCGGGACAGGGGCTTTCTTGGGTGGCTACACCTTC. It yields the protein CASSEAGTGAFLGGYTF.

The chain uses TRBV30 and TRBJ1-5; D is unclear. CDR3 length: 13 residues. V lost 1 base and J lost 2, with 6 bases in between. In germline, CDR1 is GTSNPN, CDR2 SVGIG (reference sequence). The CDR3 loop is CAWSARGNQPQHF. The CDR3 region has the DNA TGTGCCTGGAGTGCGAGGGGCAATCAGCCCCAGCATTTT.

The genes are TRBV18 and TRBJ2-3, with a tentative D call TRBD2 (5 bases). The V end lost 1 base, the J end lost 2 bases, and 7 bases lay between the germline ends. The V gene's germline CDR1 is KGHSH and CDR2 LQKENI. This CDR3 region has 14 residues. The CDR3 is CASSPQRFTDTQYF. CDR3 DNA sequence: TGTGCCAGCTCACCACAGCGGTTCACAGATACGCAGTATTTT.

The chain links TRBV7-2 to TRBJ2-2; 7 positions agree with TRBD2. This CDR3 is 14 amino acids long. The germline CDR1 and CDR2 sequences are SGHTA and FQGNSA. V was pared by 3 bases and J by 7 bases, with 5 bases of the junction left unmatched. CDR3 protein: CASSFLAGVGELFF. The DNA of the CDR3 is TGTGCCAGCAGCTTTTTAGCGGGTGTCGGGGAGCTGTTTTTT.

This clone was recorded only once. The chain joins TRBV20-1 to TRBJ2-1; possibly TRBD1 for D (6 bases). Trimming removed 8 bases from V and 3 bases from J, with 8 bases in between. Germline V gene sequence: CDR1 DFQATT, CDR2 SNEGSKA (reference sequence). This CDR3 comprises 11 residues. The CDR3 here is CSPQGYNEQFF. Here the CDR3 DNA reads TGCAGTCCACAGGGCTACAATGAGCAGTTCTTC.